The rows below give T cell receptor beta chains drawn from one sample of a study of persistence of HIV-infected CD4 T cells. The antigens these receptors bind are not known. Sequencing used immunoSEQ multiplex PCR; TCRdb keeps in-frame clones, though not all of them. The table has some 40,000 clones, about 84% seen once. Material: cultured CD4+ T cells from PBMCs, obtained from a patient who received antiretroviral therapy. The receptors were sampled from an adult with HIV. The donor label of this sample is uncertain. Both conserved end residues are part of each CDR3. The D gene is left open where the match is weak. Size values are once, few and many counts, or a class for expanded clones, and some rows have none.

abundance: NA; v_gene: TRBV30; d_gene: NA; j_gene: TRBJ1-3; CDR3aa: CAWSHAVGQRGNTIYF; CDR3nt: TGTGCCTGGAGCCACGCCGTAGGTCAGAGAGGAAACACCATATATTTT
abundance: NA; v_gene: TRBV7-2; d_gene: NA; j_gene: TRBJ1-4; CDR3aa: CASSLDRDEKLFF; CDR3nt: TGTGCCAGCAGCTTAGACAGAGATGAAAAACTGTTTTTT
abundance: NA; v_gene: TRBV9; d_gene: NA; j_gene: TRBJ1-1; CDR3aa: CASSPLPTDMNTEAFF; CDR3nt: TGTGCCAGCAGCCCCCTACCGACGGACATGAACACTGAAGCTTTCTTT
abundance: NA; v_gene: TRBV7-9; d_gene: NA; j_gene: TRBJ2-7; CDR3aa: CASSLSYEQYF; CDR3nt: TGTGCCAGCAGCCTCTCCTACGAGCAGTACTTC
abundance: NA; v_gene: TRBV18; d_gene: NA; j_gene: TRBJ2-2; CDR3aa: CASSLATTGELFF; CDR3nt: TGTGCCAGCTCACTTGCGACCACCGGGGAGCTGTTTTTT
abundance: few; v_gene: TRBV6-5; d_gene: TRBD1; j_gene: TRBJ1-3; CDR3aa: CASKLYRGPGNTIYF; CDR3nt: TGTGCCAGCAAACTTTACAGGGGCCCTGGAAACACCATATATTTT
abundance: NA; v_gene: TRBV19; d_gene: NA; j_gene: TRBJ1-2; CDR3aa: CASSPRAGDYGYTF; CDR3nt: TGTGCCAGTAGTCCTAGGGCCGGGGACTATGGCTACACCTTC
abundance: NA; v_gene: TRBV28; d_gene: TRBD1; j_gene: TRBJ1-5; CDR3aa: CASSLTLGGGGQPQHF; CDR3nt: TGTGCCAGCAGTTTAACTTTGGGAGGGGGCGGTCAGCCCCAGCATTTT
abundance: NA; v_gene: TRBV5-1; d_gene: NA; j_gene: TRBJ1-4; CDR3aa: CASSLAGTGEKLFF; CDR3nt: TGCGCCAGCAGCTTGGCCGGGACCGGCGAAAAACTGTTTTTT
abundance: NA; v_gene: TRBV27; d_gene: NA; j_gene: TRBJ2-1; CDR3aa: CASSSSRQGGSSYNEQFF; CDR3nt: TGTGCCAGCAGTTCCTCTCGACAGGGAGGTAGCTCCTACAATGAGCAGTTCTTC
abundance: NA; v_gene: TRBV10-1; d_gene: NA; j_gene: TRBJ2-3; CDR3aa: CASSTIGGTDTQYF; CDR3nt: TGCGCCAGCAGTACTATCGGGGGAACAGATACGCAGTATTTT
abundance: NA; v_gene: TRBV5-1; d_gene: NA; j_gene: TRBJ1-2; CDR3aa: CASSLEPGINYGYTF; CDR3nt: TGCGCCAGCAGCTTGGAGCCGGGGATTAACTATGGCTACACCTTC
abundance: NA; v_gene: TRBV12-3/TRBV12-4; d_gene: NA; j_gene: TRBJ1-4; CDR3aa: CASSFGGREKLFF; CDR3nt: TGTGCCAGCAGTTTCGGGGGGCGGGAAAAACTGTTTTTT
abundance: once; v_gene: TRBV6-5; d_gene: NA; j_gene: TRBJ1-1; CDR3aa: CATTDRNTEAFF; CDR3nt: TGTGCCACTACGGACAGAAACACTGAAGCTTTCTTT
abundance: NA; v_gene: TRBV18; d_gene: TRBD1; j_gene: TRBJ1-6; CDR3aa: CASSPNPGQAPNSPLHF; CDR3nt: TGTGCCAGCTCACCTAATCCGGGACAGGCACCCAATTCACCCCTCCACTTT
abundance: NA; v_gene: TRBV7-8; d_gene: TRBD1; j_gene: TRBJ2-7; CDR3aa: CASSSGPGQLYEQYF; CDR3nt: TGTGCCAGCAGCTCCGGTCCGGGACAGTTATACGAGCAGTACTTC
abundance: NA; v_gene: TRBV12-3/TRBV12-4; d_gene: NA; j_gene: TRBJ1-2; CDR3aa: CASSLTDNYGYTF; CDR3nt: TGTGCCAGCAGTTTGACAGATAACTATGGCTACACCTTC
abundance: NA; v_gene: TRBV2; d_gene: NA; j_gene: TRBJ2-5; CDR3aa: CASSRLSRGEETQYF; CDR3nt: TGTGCCAGCTCCCGGTTGTCGAGGGGGGAAGAGACCCAGTACTTC
abundance: NA; v_gene: TRBV5-1; d_gene: TRBD1; j_gene: TRBJ1-4; CDR3aa: CASSPLDRKTNEKLFF; CDR3nt: TGCGCCAGCAGCCCCTTGGACAGGAAGACTAATGAAAAACTGTTTTTT
abundance: NA; v_gene: TRBV10-2; d_gene: NA; j_gene: TRBJ1-5; CDR3aa: CASSEASTGRNQPQHF; CDR3nt: TGCGCCAGCAGTGAGGCCAGTACAGGGAGGAATCAGCCCCAGCATTTT
abundance: NA; v_gene: TRBV6-6; d_gene: NA; j_gene: TRBJ2-3; CDR3aa: CASSYLGSRFTDTQYF; CDR3nt: TGTGCCAGCAGTTACTTGGGGAGCAGATTCACAGATACGCAGTATTTT
abundance: NA; v_gene: TRBV7-9; d_gene: NA; j_gene: TRBJ2-2; CDR3aa: CASSHTLGELFF; CDR3nt: TGTGCCAGCAGCCACACGCTGGGGGAGCTGTTTTTT
abundance: NA; v_gene: TRBV6-5; d_gene: NA; j_gene: TRBJ2-1; CDR3aa: CASRELSSYNEQFF; CDR3nt: TGTGCCAGCCGCGAACTGAGCTCCTACAATGAGCAGTTCTTC
abundance: NA; v_gene: TRBV27; d_gene: NA; j_gene: TRBJ1-1; CDR3aa: CASSSRQVMNTEAFF; CDR3nt: TGTGCCAGCAGTTCGAGACAGGTCATGAACACTGAAGCTTTCTTT
abundance: once; v_gene: TRBV3-1/TRBV3-2; d_gene: NA; j_gene: TRBJ1-2; CDR3aa: CASSQGHYGYTF; CDR3nt: TGTGCCAGCAGCCAAGGTCACTATGGCTACACCTTC